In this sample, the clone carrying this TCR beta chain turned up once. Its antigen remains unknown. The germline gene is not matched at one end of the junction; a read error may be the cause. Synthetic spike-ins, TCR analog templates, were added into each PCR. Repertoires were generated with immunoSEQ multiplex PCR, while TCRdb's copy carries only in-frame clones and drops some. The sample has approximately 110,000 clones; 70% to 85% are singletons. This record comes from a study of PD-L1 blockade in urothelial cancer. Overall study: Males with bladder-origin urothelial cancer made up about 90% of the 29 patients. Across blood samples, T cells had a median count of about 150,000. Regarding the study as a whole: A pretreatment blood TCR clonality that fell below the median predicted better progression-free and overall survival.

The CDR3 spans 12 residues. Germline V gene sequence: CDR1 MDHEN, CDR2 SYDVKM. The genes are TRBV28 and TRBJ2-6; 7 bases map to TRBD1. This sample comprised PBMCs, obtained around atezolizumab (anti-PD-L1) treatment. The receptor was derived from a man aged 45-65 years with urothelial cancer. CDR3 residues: CASSLSGTVPSF. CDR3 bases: TGTGCCAGCAGTCTATCCGGGACAGTCCCCTCTTTC. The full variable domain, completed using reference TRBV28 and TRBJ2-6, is DVKVTQSSRYLVKRTGEKVFLECVQDMDHENMFWYRQDPGLGLRLIYFSYDVKMKEKGDIPEGYSVSREKKERFSLILESASTNQTSMYLCASSLSGTVPSFGAGSRLTVL.